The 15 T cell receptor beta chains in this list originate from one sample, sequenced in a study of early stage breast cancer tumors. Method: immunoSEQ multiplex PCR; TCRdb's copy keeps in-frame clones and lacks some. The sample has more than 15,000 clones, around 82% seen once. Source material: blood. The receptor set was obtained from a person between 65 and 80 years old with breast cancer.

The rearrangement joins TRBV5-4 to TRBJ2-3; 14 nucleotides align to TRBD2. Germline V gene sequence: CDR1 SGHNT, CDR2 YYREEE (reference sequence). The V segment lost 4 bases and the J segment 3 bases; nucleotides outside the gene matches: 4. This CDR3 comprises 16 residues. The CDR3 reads CASSLGTSGGTDTQYF. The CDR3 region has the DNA TGTGCCAGCAGCCTTGGGACTAGCGGGGGAACAGATACGCAGTATTTT. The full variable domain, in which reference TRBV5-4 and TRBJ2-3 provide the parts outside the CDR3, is ETGVTQSPTHLIKTRGQQVTLRCSSQSGHNTVSWYQQALGQGPQFIFQYYREEENGRGNFPPRFSGLQFPNYSSELNVNALELDDSALYLCASSLGTSGGTDTQYFGPGTRLTVL.

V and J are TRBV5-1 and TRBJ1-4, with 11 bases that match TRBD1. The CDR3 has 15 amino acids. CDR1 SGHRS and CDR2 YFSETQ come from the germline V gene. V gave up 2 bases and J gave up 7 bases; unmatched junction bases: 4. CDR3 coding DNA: TGCGCCAGCAGCTTAGGGGACAGGGGGACTGAAAAACTGTTTTTT. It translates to CASSLGDRGTEKLFF.

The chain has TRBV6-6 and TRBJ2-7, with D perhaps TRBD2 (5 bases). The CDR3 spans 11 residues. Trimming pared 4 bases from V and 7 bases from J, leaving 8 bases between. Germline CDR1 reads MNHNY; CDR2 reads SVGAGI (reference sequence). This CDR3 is CASSSREEQYF. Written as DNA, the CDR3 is TGTGCCAGCAGTTCAAGGGAGGAGCAGTACTTC.

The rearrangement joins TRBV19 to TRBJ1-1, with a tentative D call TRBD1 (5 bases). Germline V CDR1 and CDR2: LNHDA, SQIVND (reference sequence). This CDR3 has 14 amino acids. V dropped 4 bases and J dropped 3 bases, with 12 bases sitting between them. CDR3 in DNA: TGTGCCAGTAGTACCCAGGGTCTTTACACTGAAGCTTTCTTT. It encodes CASSTQGLYTEAFF.

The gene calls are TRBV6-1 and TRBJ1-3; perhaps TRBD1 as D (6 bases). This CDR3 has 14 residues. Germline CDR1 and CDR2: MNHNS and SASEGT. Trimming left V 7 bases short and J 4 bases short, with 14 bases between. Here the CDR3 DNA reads TGTGCCAGCACCGCGGGGGGGCACGGAAACACCATATATTTT. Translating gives CASTAGGHGNTIYF.

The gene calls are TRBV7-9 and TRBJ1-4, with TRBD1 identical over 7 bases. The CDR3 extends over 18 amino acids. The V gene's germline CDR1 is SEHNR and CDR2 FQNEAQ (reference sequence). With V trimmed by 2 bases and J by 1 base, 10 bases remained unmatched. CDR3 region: CASSLLPTGPITNEKLFF. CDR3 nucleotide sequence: TGTGCCAGCAGCTTATTACCGACAGGGCCAATAACTAATGAAAAACTGTTTTTT.

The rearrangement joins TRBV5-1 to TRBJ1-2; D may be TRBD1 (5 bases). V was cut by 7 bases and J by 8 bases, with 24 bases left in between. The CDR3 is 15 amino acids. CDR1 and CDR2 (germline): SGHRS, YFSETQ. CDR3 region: CASRDAGAALEGYTF. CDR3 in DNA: TGCGCCAGCCGCGATGCTGGGGCCGCTTTAGAGGGCTACACCTTC.

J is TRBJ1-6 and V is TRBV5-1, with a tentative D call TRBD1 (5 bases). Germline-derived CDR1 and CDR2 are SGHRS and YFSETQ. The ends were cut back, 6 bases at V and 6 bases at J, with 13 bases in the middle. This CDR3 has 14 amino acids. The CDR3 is CASNTGVPNSPLHF. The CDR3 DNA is TGCGCCAGCAACACAGGAGTACCTAATTCACCCCTCCACTTT.

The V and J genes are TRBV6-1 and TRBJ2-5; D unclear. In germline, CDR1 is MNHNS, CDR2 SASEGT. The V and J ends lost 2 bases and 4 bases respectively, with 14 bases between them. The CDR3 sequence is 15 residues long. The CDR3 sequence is CASSESPGSRETQYF. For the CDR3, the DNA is TGTGCCAGCAGTGAATCGCCCGGGTCCCGAGAGACCCAGTACTTC.

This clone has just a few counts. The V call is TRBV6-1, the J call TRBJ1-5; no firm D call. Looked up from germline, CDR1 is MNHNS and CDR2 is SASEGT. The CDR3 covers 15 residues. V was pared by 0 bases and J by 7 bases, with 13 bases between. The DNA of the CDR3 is TGTGCCAGCAGTGAAGCGCTCGATGGGCCCCAGCCCCAGCATTTT. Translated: CASSEALDGPQPQHF.

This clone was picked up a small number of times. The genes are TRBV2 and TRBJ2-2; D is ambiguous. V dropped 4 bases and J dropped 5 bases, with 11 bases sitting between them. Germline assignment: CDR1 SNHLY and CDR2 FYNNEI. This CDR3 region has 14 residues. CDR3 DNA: TGTGCCAGCAGTGTGGCATCCCAGACCGGGGAGCTGTTTTTT. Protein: CASSVASQTGELFF.

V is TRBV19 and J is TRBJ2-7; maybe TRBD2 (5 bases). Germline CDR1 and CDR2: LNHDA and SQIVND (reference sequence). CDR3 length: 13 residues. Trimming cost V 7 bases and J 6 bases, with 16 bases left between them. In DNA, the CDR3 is TGTGCCAGTATGGATTCGGGGATCTCCGAGCAGTACTTC. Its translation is CASMDSGISEQYF.

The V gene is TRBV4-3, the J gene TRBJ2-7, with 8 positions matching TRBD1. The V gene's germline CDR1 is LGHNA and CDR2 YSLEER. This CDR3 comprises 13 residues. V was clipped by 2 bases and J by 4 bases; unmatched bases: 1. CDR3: CASSQTGGYEQYF. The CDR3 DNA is TGCGCCAGCAGCCAAACAGGGGGATACGAGCAGTACTTC.

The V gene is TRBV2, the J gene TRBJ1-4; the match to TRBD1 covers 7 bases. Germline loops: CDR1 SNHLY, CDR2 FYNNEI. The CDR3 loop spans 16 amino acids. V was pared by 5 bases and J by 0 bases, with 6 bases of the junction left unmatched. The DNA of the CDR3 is TGTGCCAGCAGTTTAAACAGGGGAACAACTAATGAAAAACTGTTTTTT. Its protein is CASSLNRGTTNEKLFF.

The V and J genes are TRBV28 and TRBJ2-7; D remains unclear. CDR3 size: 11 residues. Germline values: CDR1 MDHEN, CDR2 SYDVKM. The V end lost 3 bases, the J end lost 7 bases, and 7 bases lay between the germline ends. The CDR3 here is CASSFLMEQYF. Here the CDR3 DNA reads TGTGCCAGCAGTTTTCTTATGGAGCAGTACTTC.